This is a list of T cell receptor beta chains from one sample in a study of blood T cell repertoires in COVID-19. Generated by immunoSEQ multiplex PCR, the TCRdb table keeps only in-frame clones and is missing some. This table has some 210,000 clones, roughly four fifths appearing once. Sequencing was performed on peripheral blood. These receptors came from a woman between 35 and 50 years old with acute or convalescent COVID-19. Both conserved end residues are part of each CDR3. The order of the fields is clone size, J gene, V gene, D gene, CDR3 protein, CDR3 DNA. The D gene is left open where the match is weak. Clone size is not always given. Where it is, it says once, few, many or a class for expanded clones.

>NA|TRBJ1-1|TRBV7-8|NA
CASSFSWSGNTEAFF
TGTGCCAGCAGCTTTTCATGGTCGGGTAACACTGAAGCTTTCTTT
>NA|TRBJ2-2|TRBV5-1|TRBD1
CASSLAYSTGVGTGELFF
TGCGCCAGCAGCTTGGCCTACTCGACAGGGGTTGGGACCGGGGAGCTGTTTTTT
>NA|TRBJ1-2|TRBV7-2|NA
CASSSDQGIYGYTF
TGTGCCAGCAGCTCGGACCAGGGGATCTATGGCTACACCTTC
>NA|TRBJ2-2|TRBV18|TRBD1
CASSFPGQVTGELFF
TGTGCCAGCTCATTCCCGGGACAGGTGACCGGGGAGCTGTTTTTT
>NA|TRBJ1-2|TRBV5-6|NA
CASSFQGQRSGYTF
TGTGCCAGCAGCTTTCAGGGGCAGCGGAGTGGCTACACCTTC
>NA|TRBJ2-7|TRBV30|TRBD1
CAWVRTGAEQYF
TGTGCCTGGGTCCGGACAGGGGCCGAGCAGTACTTC
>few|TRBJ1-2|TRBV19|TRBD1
CASSLAGTGGGYTF
TGTGCCAGTAGTTTAGCCGGGACAGGGGGAGGCTACACCTTC
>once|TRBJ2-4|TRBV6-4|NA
CASIHRDKNIQYF
TGTGCCAGCATTCACAGGGATAAAAACATTCAGTACTTC
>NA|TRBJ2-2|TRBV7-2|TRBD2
CASSLKKGLAGGNTGELFF
TGTGCCAGCAGCTTAAAAAAGGGACTAGCGGGAGGGAACACCGGGGAGCTGTTTTTT
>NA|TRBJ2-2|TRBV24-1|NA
CATSDLKGEEPVRGGELFF
TGTGCCACCAGTGATTTGAAGGGAGAAGAACCGGTTCGGGGCGGGGAGCTGTTTTTT
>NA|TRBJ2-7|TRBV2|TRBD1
CASSKRTGGHEQYF
TGTGCCAGCAGTAAACGGACAGGGGGACACGAGCAGTACTTC
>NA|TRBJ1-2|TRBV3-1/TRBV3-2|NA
CASSLPDRSYGYTF
TGTGCCAGCAGCCTGCCGGACAGAAGCTATGGCTACACCTTC
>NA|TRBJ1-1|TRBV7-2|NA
CASSLRAGREAFF
TGTGCCAGCAGCTTACGGGCGGGTAGGGAAGCTTTCTTT
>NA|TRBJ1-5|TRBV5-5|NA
CASSGGDGYQPQHF
TGTGCCAGCAGCGGGGGGGACGGCTATCAGCCCCAGCATTTT
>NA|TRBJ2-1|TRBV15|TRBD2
CATSRDSSGARNEQFF
TGTGCCACCAGCAGAGATTCTAGCGGGGCCCGGAATGAGCAGTTCTTC